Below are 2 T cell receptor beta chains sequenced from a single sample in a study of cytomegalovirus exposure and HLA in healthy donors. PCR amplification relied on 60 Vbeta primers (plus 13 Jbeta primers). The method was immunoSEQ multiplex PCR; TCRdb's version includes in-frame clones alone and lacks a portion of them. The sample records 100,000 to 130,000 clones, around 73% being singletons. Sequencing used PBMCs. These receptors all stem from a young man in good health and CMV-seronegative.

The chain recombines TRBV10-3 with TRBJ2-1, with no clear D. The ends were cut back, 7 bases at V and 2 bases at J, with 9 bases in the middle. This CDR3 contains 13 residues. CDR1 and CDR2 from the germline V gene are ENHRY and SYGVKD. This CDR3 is CAITLGPYNEQFF. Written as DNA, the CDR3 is TGTGCCATCACCCTAGGCCCCTACAATGAGCAGTTCTTC.

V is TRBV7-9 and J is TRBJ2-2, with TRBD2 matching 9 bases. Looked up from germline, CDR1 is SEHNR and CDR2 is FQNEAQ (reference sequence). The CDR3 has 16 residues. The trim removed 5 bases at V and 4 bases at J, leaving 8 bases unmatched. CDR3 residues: CASSLERGAVTGELFF. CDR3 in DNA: TGTGCCAGCAGCCTCGAGCGGGGGGCGGTCACCGGGGAGCTGTTTTTT.